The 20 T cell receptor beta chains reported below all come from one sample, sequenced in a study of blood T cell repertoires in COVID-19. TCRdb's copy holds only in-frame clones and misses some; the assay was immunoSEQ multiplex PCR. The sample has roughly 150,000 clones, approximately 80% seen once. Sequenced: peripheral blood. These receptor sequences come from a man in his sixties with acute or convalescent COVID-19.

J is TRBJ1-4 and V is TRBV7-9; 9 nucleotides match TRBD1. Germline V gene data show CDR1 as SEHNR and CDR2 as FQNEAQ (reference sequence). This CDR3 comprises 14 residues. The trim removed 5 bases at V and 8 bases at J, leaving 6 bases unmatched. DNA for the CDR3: TGTGCCAGCAGCAAGGACAGGGGTTTGGAAAAACTGTTTTTT. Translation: CASSKDRGLEKLFF.

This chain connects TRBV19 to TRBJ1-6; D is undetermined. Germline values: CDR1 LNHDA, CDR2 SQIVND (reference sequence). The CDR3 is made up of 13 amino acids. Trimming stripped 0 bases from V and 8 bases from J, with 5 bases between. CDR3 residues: CASSIEGYSPLHF. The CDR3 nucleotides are TGTGCCAGTAGTATAGAGGGCTATTCACCCCTCCACTTT.

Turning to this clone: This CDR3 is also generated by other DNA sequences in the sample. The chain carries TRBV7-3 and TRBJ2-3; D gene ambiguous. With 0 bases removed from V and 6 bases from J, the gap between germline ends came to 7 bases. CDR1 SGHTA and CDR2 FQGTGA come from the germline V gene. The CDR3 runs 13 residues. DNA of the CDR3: TGTGCCAGCAGCTTAACTAGAGTGGATACGCAGTATTTT. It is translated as CASSLTRVDTQYF. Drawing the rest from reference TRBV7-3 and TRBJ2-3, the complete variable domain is GAGVSQTPSNKVTEKGKYVELRCDPISGHTALYWYRQSLGQGPEFLIYFQGTGAADDSGLPNDRFFAVRPEGSVSTLKIQRTERGDSAVYLCASSLTRVDTQYFGPGTRLTVL.

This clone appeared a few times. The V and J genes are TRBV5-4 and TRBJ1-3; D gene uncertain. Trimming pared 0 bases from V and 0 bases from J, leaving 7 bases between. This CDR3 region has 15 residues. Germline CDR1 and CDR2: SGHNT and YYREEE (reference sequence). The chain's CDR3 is CASSLAGLSGNTIYF. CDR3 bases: TGTGCCAGCAGCTTGGCTGGGCTCTCTGGAAACACCATATATTTT.

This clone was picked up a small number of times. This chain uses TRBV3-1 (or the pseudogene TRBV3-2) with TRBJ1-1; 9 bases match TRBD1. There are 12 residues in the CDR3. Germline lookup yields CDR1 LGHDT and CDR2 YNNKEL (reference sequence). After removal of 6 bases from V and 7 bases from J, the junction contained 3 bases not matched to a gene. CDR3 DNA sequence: TGTGCCAGCAGACAGGGGGCAGGTGAAGCTTTCTTT. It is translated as CASRQGAGEAFF.

The CDR3 sequence is CASSSLSRGTEAFF. The CDR3 region has the DNA TGTGCCAGCAGCTCTCTCTCCAGGGGCACTGAAGCTTTCTTT. The chain couples TRBV6-2 or TRBV6-3 to TRBJ1-1; maybe TRBD1 (6 bases). The CDR3 runs to 14 residues. CDR1 and CDR2 from the germline V gene are MNHEY and SVGEGT. Trimming removed 6 bases from V and 4 bases from J, with 15 bases in between.

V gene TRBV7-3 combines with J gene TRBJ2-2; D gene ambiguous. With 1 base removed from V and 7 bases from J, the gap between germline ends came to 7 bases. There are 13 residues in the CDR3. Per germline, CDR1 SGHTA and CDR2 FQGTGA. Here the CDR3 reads CASSLNRVGELFF. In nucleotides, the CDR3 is TGTGCCAGCAGCTTAAATCGGGTCGGGGAGCTGTTTTTT. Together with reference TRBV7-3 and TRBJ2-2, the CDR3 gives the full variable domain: GAGVSQTPSNKVTEKGKYVELRCDPISGHTALYWYRQSLGQGPEFLIYFQGTGAADDSGLPNDRFFAVRPEGSVSTLKIQRTERGDSAVYLCASSLNRVGELFFGEGSRLTVL.

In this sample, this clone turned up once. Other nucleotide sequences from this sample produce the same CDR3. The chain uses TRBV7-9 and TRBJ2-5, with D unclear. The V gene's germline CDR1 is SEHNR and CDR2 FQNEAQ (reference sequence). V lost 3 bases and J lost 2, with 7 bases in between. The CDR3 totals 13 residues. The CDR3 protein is CASSFQLQETQYF. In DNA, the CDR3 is TGTGCCAGCAGCTTTCAACTACAAGAGACCCAGTACTTC.

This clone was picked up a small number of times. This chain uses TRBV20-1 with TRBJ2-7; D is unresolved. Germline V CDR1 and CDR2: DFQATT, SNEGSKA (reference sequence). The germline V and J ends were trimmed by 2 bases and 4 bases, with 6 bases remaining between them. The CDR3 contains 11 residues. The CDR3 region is CSARQNYEQYF. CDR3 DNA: TGCAGTGCTAGACAGAATTACGAGCAGTACTTC.

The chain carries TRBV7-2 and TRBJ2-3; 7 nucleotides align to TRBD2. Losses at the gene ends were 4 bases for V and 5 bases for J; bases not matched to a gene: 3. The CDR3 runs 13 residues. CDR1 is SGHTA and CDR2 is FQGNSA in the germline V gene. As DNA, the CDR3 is TGTGCCAGCAGCTCAGGACTAGGAGATACGCAGTATTTT. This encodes CASSSGLGDTQYF.

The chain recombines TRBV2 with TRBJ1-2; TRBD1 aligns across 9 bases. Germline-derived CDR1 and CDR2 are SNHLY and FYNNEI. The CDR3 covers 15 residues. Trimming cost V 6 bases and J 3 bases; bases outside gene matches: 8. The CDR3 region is CASRTTGGADYGYTF. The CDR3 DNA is TGTGCCAGCAGAACTACAGGGGGCGCGGACTATGGCTACACCTTC.

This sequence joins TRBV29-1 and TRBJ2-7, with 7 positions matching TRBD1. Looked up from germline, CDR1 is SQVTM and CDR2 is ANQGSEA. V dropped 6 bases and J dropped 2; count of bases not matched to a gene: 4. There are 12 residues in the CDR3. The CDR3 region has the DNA TGCAGCGTCCGACAGGGTGCCTACGAGCAGTACTTC. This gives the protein CSVRQGAYEQYF.

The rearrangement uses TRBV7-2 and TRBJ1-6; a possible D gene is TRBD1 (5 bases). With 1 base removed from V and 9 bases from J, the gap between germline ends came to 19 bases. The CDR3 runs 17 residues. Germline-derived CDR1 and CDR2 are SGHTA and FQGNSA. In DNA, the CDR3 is TGTGCCAGCAGCTTAGGGGCCAGGGCTGTGAGTAGTTCACCCCTCCACTTT. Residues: CASSLGARAVSSSPLHF.

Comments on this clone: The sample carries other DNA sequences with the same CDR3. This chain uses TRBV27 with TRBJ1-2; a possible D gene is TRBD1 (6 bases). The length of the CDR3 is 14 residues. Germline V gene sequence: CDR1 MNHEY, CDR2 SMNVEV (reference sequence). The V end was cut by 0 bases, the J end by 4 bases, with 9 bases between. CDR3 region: CASSLSAGVYGYTF. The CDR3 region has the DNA TGTGCCAGCAGTTTATCGGCAGGGGTCTATGGCTACACCTTC.

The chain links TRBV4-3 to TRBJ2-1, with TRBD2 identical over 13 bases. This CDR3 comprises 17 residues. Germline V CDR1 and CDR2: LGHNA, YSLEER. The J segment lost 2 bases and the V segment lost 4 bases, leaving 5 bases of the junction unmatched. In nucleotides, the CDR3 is TGCGCCAGCAGCCGGACTAGCGGGAGACTTACCTACAATGAGCAGTTCTTC. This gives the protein CASSRTSGRLTYNEQFF.

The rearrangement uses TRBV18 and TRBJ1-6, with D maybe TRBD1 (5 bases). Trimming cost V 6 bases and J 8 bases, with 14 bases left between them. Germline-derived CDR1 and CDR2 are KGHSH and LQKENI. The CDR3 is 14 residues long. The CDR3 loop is CASSMRQGDSPLHF. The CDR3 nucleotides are TGTGCCAGCTCGATGAGGCAGGGCGATTCACCCCTCCACTTT.

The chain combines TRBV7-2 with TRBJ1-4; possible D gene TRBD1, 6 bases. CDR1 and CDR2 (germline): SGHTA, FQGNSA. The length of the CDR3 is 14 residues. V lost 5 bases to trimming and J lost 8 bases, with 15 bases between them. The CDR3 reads CASSQGLRGEKLFF. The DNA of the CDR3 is TGTGCCAGCAGCCAGGGCCTCAGGGGCGAAAAACTGTTTTTT.

The CDR3 nucleotides read TGTGCCAGCAGCTTATCGGGACAGATGAACACTGAAGCTTTCTTT. It specifies CASSLSGQMNTEAFF. The rearrangement joins TRBV11-2 to TRBJ1-1; 7 bases align to TRBD1. The CDR3 has 15 residues. Germline V gene lookup returns CDR1 SGHAT and CDR2 FQNNGV. The ends lost 2 bases at V and 0 bases at J; junction bases unmatched: 3.

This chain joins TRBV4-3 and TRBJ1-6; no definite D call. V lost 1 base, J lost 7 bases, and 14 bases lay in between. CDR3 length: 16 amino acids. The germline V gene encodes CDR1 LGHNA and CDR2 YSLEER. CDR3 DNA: TGCGCCAGCAGCCAAGGACCGGGCGAGGGAAATTCACCCCTCCACTTT. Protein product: CASSQGPGEGNSPLHF.

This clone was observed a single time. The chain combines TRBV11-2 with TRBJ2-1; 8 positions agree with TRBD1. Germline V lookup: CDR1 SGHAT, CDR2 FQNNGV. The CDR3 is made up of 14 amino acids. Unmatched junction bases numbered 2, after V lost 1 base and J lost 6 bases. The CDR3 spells CASSLGTGTNEQFF. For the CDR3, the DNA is TGTGCCAGCAGCTTAGGGACAGGGACCAATGAGCAGTTCTTC.